This T cell receptor (beta chain) was recorded in a study of shared T cell receptors in the human thymus. Produced via immunoSEQ multiplex PCR; TCRdb's table is partial and in-frame only. The repertoire holds approximately 400,000 clones, with approximately 95% as singletons. The germline gives CDR1 MDHEN, CDR2 SYDVKM. The V end was cut by 8 bases, the J end by 3 bases, with 23 bases between. The CDR3 runs to 16 residues. The chain is built from TRBV28 and TRBJ2-7; TRBD2 might be the D (5 bases). Sequencing input: thymocytes. This TCR was recovered from a human donor. The CDR3 DNA sequence: TGTGCCAGCTACCGGCGAGGTGAGGGAGTTGGCTACGAGCAGTACTTC. This sequence encodes CASYRRGEGVGYEQYF. Full variable domain (outside the CDR3, taken from reference TRBV28 and TRBJ2-7): DVKVTQSSRYLVKRTGEKVFLECVQDMDHENMFWYRQDPGLGLRLIYFSYDVKMKEKGDIPEGYSVSREKKERFSLILESASTNQTSMYLCASYRRGEGVGYEQYFGPGTRLTVT.